This T cell receptor (beta chain) is drawn from a study of human T cells and chemical hapten exposure. This clonotype came up a few times. One entry per CDR3 protein, called by TCRdb with MiXCR from the RACE reads. The sample lists about 380,000 distinct CDR3 sequences, roughly 5.3% occurring once. Time point: pre-sensitization, week 0. The treatment denotes: therapeutic diphenylcyclopropenone sensitization with weekly scalp DPC. Unmatched junction bases numbered 6, after V lost 0 bases and J lost 5 bases. CDR1 is ENHRY, CDR2 SYGVKD, per germline. This CDR3 is 16 amino acids long. The rearrangement uses TRBV10-3 and TRBJ2-1; TRBD2 matches 8 bases. This receptor was taken from a woman aged 45 to 65 with alopecia areata. Some clones in this sample may be carry-over from other donors' samples. This material consisted of whole blood, taken in connection with sensitization to the hapten diphenylcyclopropenone (DPC). CDR3 DNA sequence: TGTGCCATCAGTGAGTCGACGGGGACTAGTAACAATGAGCAGTTCTTC. Amino acids: CAISESTGTSNNEQFF.